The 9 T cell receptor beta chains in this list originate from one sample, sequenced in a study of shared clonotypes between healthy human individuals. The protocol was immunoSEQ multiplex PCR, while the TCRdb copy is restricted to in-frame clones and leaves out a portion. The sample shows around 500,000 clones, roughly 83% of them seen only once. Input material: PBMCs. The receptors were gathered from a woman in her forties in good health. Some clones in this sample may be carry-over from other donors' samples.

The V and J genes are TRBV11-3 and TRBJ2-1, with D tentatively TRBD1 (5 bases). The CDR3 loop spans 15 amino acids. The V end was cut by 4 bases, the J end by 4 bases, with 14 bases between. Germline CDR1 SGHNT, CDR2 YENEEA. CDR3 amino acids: CASSSREGQYNEQFF. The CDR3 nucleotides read TGTGCCAGCAGCTCCAGGGAAGGGCAATACAATGAGCAGTTCTTC.

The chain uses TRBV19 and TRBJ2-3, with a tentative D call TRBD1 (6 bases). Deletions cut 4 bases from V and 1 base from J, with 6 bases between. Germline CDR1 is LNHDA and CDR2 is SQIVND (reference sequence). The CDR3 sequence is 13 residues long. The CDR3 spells CASSNRGTDTQYF. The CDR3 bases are TGTGCCAGTAGTAACAGGGGCACAGATACGCAGTATTTT.

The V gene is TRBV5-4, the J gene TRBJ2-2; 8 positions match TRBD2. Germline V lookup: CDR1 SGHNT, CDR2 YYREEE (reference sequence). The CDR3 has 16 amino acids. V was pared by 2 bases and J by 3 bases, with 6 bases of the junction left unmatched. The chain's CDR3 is CASSLNGRADTGELFF. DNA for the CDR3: TGTGCCAGCAGCTTAAACGGGAGGGCCGACACCGGGGAGCTGTTTTTT.

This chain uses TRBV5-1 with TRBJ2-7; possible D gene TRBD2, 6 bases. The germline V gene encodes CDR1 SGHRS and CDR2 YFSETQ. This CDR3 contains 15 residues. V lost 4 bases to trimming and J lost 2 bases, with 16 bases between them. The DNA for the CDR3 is TGCGCCAGCAGCCCCCTCGGTAGCGGAGCCTACGAGCAGTACTTC. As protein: CASSPLGSGAYEQYF.

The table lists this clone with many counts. The CDR3 protein is CASSPTSSTDTQYF. In nucleotides, the CDR3 is TGTGCCAGCTCACCAACTAGTTCCACAGATACGCAGTATTTT. This chain links TRBV18 with TRBJ2-3; TRBD2 is a possible D gene (5 bases). V lost 2 bases and J 2 bases, leaving 8 bases between the germline ends. Germline V gene sequence: CDR1 KGHSH, CDR2 LQKENI. This CDR3 is 14 amino acids long.

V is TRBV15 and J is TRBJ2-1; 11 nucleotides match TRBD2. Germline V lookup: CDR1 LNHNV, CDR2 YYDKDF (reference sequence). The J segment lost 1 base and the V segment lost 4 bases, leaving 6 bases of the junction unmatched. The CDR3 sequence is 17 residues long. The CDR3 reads CATSISGRAWSYNEQFF. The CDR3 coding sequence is TGTGCCACCAGCATTAGCGGGAGGGCCTGGTCCTACAATGAGCAGTTCTTC.

CDR3 DNA sequence: TGTGCCAGCAGACACCGACAGGGCACCTCTGGGGCCAACGTCCTGACTTTC. It codes for CASRHRQGTSGANVLTF. This sequence joins TRBV28 and TRBJ2-6, with 7 bases aligning to TRBD1. After removal of 6 bases from V and 0 bases from J, the junction contained 8 bases not matched to a gene. This CDR3 has 17 amino acids. Germline CDR1 MDHEN, CDR2 SYDVKM.

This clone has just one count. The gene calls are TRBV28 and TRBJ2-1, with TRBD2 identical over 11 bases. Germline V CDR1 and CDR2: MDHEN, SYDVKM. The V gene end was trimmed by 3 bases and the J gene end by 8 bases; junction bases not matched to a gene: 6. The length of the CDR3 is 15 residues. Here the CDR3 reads CASSFRTSGFYEQFF. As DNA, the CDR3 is TGTGCCAGCAGTTTCAGGACTAGCGGGTTCTATGAGCAGTTCTTC. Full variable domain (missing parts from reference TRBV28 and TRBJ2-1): DVKVTQSSRYLVKRTGEKVFLECVQDMDHENMFWYRQDPGLGLRLIYFSYDVKMKEKGDIPEGYSVSREKKERFSLILESASTNQTSMYLCASSFRTSGFYEQFFGPGTRLTVL.

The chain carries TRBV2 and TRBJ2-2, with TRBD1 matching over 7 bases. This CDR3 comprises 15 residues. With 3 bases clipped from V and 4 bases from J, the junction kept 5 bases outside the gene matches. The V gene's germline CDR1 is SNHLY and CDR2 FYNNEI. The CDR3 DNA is TGTGCCAGCAGTGAGAGGGGGCAAGGCACCGGGGAGCTGTTTTTT. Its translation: CASSERGQGTGELFF. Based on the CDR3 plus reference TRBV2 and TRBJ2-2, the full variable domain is EPEVTQTPSHQVTQMGQEVILRCVPISNHLYFYWYRQILGQKVEFLVSFYNNEISEKSEIFDDQFSVERPDGSNFTLKIRSTKLEDSAMYFCASSERGQGTGELFFGEGSRLTVL.